This T cell receptor (beta chain) was retrieved from a study of technical replicates of blood from a handful of donors. V was clipped by 3 bases and J by 3 bases; unmatched bases: 7. The CDR3 is made up of 15 amino acids. Germline CDR1 and CDR2: SGHDT and YYEEEE. Libraries were prepared by immunoSEQ multiplex PCR; TCRdb keeps only in-frame clonotypes and omits some of them. The repertoire holds roughly 67,000 clones, with roughly 98% as singletons. The clonotype was recovered from a human donor in good health. The chain couples TRBV5-6 to TRBJ1-1, with 8 bases that match TRBD1. Material for sequencing was T cells isolated from PBMCs. This CDR3 is CASSSRTGRHTEAFF. The CDR3 DNA is TGTGCCAGCAGCTCCCGGACAGGGCGACACACTGAAGCTTTCTTT.